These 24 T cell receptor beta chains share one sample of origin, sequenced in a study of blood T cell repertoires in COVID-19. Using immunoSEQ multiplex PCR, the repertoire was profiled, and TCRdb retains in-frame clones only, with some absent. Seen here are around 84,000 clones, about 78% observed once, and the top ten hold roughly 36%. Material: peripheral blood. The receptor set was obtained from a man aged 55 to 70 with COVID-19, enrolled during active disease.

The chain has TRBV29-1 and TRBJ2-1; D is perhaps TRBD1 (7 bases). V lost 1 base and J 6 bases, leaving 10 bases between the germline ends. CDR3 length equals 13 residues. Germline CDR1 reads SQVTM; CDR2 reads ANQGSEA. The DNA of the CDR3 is TGCAGCGTTGAAGGCCAGGGGGGCAATGAGCAGTTCTTC. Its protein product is CSVEGQGGNEQFF.

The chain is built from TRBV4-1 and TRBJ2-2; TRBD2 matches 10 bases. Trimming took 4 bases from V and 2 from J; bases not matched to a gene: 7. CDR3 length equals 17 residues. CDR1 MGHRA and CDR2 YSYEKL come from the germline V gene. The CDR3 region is CASSLSSGGRNTGELFF. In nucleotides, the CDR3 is TGCGCCAGCAGCCTTAGTAGCGGGGGGCGCAACACCGGGGAGCTGTTTTTT.

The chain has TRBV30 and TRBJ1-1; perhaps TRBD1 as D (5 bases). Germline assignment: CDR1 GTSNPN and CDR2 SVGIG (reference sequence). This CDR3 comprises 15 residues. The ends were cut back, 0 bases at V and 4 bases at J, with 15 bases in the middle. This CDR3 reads CAWSVGRTGTTEAFF. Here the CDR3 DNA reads TGTGCCTGGAGTGTCGGGAGAACGGGGACCACTGAAGCTTTCTTT.

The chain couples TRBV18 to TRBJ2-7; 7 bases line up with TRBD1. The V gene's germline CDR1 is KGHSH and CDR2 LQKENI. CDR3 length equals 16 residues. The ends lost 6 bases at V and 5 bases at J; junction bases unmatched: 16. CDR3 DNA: TGTGCCAGCTCCCAAGGGAACAGGGGAATCTGGGACGAGCAGTACTTC. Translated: CASSQGNRGIWDEQYF.

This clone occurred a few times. Here the CDR3 reads CASSRGRPGSSYNSPLHF. For the CDR3, the DNA is TGTGCCAGCAGTAGGGGGCGGCCTGGAAGCTCCTATAATTCACCCCTCCACTTT. The V call is TRBV5-6, the J call TRBJ1-6; 7 bases are a match to TRBD1. Germline CDR1 reads SGHDT; CDR2 reads YYEEEE. This CDR3 spans 18 amino acids. The V and J ends lost 5 bases and 0 bases, in that order; junction bases with no gene match: 11.

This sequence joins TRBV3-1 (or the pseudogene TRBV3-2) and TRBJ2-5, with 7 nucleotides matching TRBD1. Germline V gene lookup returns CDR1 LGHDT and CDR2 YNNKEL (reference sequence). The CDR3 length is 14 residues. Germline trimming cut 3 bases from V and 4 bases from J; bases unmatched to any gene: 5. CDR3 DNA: TGTGCCAGCAGCCAGAGACAGGGACGAGAGACCCAGTACTTC. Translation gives CASSQRQGRETQYF.

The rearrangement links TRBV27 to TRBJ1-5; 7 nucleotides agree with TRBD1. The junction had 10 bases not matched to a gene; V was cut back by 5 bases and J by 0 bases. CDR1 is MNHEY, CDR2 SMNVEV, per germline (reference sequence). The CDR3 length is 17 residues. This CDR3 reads CASSPDRGLYSNQPQHF. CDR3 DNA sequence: TGTGCCAGCAGTCCTGATAGGGGGCTATATAGCAATCAGCCCCAGCATTTT.

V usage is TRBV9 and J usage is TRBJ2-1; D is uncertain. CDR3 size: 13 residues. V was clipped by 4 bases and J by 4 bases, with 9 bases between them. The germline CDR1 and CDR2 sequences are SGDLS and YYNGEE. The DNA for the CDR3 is TGTGCCAGCAGCACGACTGATTACAATGAGCAGTTCTTC. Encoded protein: CASSTTDYNEQFF.

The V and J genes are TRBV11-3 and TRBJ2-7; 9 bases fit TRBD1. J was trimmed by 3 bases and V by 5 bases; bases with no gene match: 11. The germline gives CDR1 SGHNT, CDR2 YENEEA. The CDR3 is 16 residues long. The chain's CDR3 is CASSPSGQGPYYEQYF. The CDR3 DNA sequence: TGTGCCAGCAGCCCGTCAGGACAGGGGCCCTACTACGAGCAGTACTTC.

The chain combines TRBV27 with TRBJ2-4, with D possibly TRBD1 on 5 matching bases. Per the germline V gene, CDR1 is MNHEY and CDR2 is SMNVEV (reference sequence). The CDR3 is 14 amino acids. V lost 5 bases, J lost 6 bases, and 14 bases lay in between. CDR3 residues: CASSLRQSGNIQYF. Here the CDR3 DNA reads TGTGCCAGCAGTCTCCGACAGTCTGGAAACATTCAGTACTTC.

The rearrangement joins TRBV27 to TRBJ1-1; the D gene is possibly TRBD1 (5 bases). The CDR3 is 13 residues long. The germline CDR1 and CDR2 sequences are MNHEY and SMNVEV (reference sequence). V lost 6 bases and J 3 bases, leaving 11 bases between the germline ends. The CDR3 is CASSLGHYTEAFF. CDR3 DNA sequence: TGTGCCAGCAGCCTCGGACACTACACTGAAGCTTTCTTT.

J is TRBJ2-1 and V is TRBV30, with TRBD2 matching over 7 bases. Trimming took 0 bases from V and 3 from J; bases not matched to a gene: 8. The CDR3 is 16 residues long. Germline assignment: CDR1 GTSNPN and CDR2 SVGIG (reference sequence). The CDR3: CAWSVPAGAYYNEQFF. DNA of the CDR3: TGTGCCTGGAGTGTACCGGCGGGAGCGTACTACAATGAGCAGTTCTTC.

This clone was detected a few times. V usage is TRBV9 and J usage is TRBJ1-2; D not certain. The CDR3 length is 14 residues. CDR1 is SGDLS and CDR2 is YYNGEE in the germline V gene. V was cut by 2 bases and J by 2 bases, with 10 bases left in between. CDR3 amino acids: CASSVGVENYGYTF. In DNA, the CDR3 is TGTGCCAGCAGCGTCGGGGTTGAGAACTATGGCTACACCTTC.

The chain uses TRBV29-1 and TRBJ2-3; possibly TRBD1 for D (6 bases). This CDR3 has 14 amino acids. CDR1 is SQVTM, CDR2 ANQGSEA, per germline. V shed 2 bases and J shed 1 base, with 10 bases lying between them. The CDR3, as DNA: TGCAGCGTTGAATCAGGGGTGGGCACAGATACGCAGTATTTT. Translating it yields CSVESGVGTDTQYF.

CDR3 sequence (DNA): TGTGCCAGCAGCTTAGACCGGGACAGATTAAACTATGGCTACACCTTC. Protein: CASSLDRDRLNYGYTF. The V and J genes are TRBV7-2 and TRBJ1-2; 7 nucleotides agree with TRBD1. Germline CDR1 reads SGHTA; CDR2 reads FQGNSA. The CDR3 contains 16 residues. V dropped 1 base and J dropped 2; count of bases not matched to a gene: 7.

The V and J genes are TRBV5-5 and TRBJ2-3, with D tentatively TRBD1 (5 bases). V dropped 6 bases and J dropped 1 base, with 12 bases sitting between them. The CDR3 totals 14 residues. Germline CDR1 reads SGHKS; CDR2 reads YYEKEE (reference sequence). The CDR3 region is CASTLGPGTDTQYF. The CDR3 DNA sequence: TGTGCCAGCACCCTGGGGCCCGGCACAGATACGCAGTATTTT.

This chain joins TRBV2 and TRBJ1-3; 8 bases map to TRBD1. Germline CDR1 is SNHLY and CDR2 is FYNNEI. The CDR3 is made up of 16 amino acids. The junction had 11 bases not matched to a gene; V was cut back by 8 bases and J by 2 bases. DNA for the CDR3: TGTGCCAGCGGGAGGACAGGGTTAGTCGCTGGAAACACCATATATTTT. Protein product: CASGRTGLVAGNTIYF.

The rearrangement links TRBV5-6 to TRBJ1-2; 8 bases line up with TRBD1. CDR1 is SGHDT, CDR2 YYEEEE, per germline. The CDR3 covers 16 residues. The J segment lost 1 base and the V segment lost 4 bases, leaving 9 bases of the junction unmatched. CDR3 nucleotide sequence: TGTGCCAGCAGCCCGCTGAACGGACAGGGTAACTATGGCTACACCTTC. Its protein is CASSPLNGQGNYGYTF.

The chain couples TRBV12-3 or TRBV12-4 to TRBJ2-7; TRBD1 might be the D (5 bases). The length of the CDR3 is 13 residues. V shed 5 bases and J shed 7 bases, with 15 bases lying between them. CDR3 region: CASSPARVGEQYF. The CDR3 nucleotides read TGTGCCAGCAGTCCCGCCAGGGTGGGAGAGCAGTACTTC.

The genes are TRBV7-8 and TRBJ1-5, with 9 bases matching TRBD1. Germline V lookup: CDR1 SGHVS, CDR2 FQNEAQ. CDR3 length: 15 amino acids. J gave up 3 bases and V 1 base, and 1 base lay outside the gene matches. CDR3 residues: CASSLGDRDNQPQHF. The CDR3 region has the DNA TGTGCCAGCAGCTTAGGGGACAGGGACAATCAGCCCCAGCATTTT.

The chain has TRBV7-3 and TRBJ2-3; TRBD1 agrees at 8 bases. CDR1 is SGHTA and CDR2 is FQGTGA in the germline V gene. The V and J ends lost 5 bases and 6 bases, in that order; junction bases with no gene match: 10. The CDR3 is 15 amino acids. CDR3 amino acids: CASSRRSGGPDTQYF. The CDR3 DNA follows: TGTGCCAGCAGCAGAAGATCAGGGGGCCCTGATACGCAGTATTTT.

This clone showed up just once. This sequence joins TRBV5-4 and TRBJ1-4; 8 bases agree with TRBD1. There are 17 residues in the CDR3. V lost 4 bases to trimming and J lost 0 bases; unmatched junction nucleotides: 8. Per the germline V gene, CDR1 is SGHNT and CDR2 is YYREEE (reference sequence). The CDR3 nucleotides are TGTGCCAGCAGCAAAGGACAGGGCTATGCAACTAATGAAAAACTGTTTTTT. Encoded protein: CASSKGQGYATNEKLFF.

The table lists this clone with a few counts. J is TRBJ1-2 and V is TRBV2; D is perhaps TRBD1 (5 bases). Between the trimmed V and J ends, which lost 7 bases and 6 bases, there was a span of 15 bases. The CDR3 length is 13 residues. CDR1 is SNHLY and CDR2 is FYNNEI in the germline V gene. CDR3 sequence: CASIDSLKDGYTF. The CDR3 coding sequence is TGTGCCAGCATCGACAGTTTAAAAGATGGCTACACCTTC.

The CDR3 DNA reads TGTGCCAGCAGCTTCGACCAGGGGGGGCAGTACTTC. The encoded protein is CASSFDQGGQYF. The chain joins TRBV7-3 to TRBJ2-7, with a tentative D call TRBD1 (7 bases). Germline CDR1 and CDR2: SGHTA and FQGTGA. The CDR3 has 12 amino acids. V lost 3 bases and J 9 bases, leaving 12 bases between the germline ends. The variable domain in full, with the rest retrieved from reference TRBV7-3 and TRBJ2-7, is GAGVSQTPSNKVTEKGKYVELRCDPISGHTALYWYRQSLGQGPEFLIYFQGTGAADDSGLPNDRFFAVRPEGSVSTLKIQRTERGDSAVYLCASSFDQGGQYFGPGTRLTVT.